This T cell receptor (beta chain) was captured by sequencing in a study of neoadjuvant anti-PD-1 for oral cavity cancer. Cohort: HPV-negative, locally advanced oral cavity squamous cell carcinoma patients. Trimming shortened V by 1 base and J by 6 bases, and 14 bases separated the two germline ends. From germline, CDR1 is SGHVS and CDR2 FNYEAQ. The CDR3 runs to 15 residues. Repertoires were generated with immunoSEQ multiplex PCR, while TCRdb's copy carries only in-frame clones and drops some. The sample lists approximately 15,000 clones, approximately 65% seen once, with about 2.7% in the top ten. The rearrangement joins TRBV7-6 to TRBJ2-3; D assignment may be TRBD1 or TRBD2 (5 bases each). The sequencing used PBMCs, collected before nivolumab (anti-PD-1) treatment. The source is a person aged 35-79 years with oral cavity squamous cell carcinoma. CDR3 nucleotide sequence: TGTGCCAGCAGCTTAGGGAGTGGGGGTGGTGATACGCAGTATTTT. It encodes CASSLGSGGGDTQYF. Looking up the rest from reference TRBV7-6 and TRBJ2-3 gives the full variable domain: GAGVSQSPRYKVTKRGQDVALRCDPISGHVSLYWYRQALGQGPEFLTYFNYEAQQDKSGLPNDRFSAERPEGSISTLTIQRTEQRDSAMYRCASSLGSGGGDTQYFGPGTRLTVL.